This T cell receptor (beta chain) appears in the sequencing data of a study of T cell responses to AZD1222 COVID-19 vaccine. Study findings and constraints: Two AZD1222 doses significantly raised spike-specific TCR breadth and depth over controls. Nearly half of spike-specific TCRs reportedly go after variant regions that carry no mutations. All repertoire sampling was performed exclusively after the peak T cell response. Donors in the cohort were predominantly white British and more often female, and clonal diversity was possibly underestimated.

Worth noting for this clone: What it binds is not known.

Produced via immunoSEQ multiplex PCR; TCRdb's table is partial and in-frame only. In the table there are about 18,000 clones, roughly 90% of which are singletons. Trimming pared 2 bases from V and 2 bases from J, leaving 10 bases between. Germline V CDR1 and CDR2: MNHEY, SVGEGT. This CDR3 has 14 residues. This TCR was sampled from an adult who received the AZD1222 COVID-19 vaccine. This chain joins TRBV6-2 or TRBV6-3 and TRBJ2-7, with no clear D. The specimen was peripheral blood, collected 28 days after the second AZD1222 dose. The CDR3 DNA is TGTGCCAGCAGTTACACCACTGGCCCCTACGAGCAGTACTTC. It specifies CASSYTTGPYEQYF.